This is a list of T cell receptor beta chains from one sample in a study of control samples from healthy donors and cancer patients. Sequencing was performed with immunoSEQ multiplex PCR; in TCRdb, only in-frame clones are kept and a portion is missing. The sample records under 40,000 clones, around 88% being singletons. Sequencing used PBMCs. Receptors were obtained from a woman aged 55-70 years with lung cancer. The CDR3 runs from the conserved cysteine through the conserved F or W. D genes are given only for firm matches. Clone size is shown for a subset of rows, as once, few, many or a class of expanded clone.

CDR3 protein | CDR3 DNA | D gene | V gene | clone size | J gene
CARRDSGANVLTF | TGTGCCAGGAGGGACTCTGGGGCCAACGTCCTGACTTTC | . | TRBV6-5 | . | TRBJ2-6
CASSLRYEQYF | TGTGCCAGCAGCTTACGCTACGAGCAGTACTTC | . | TRBV7-2 | . | TRBJ2-7
CASRGTGTAAEAFF | TGTGCCAGCAGGGGGACAGGGACGGCGGCGGAAGCTTTCTTT | TRBD1 | TRBV2 | . | TRBJ1-1
CASSHRTLGYGYTF | TGCGCCAGCAGCCATCGGACTCTGGGTTATGGCTACACCTTC | . | TRBV4-1 | . | TRBJ1-2
CASTLGGKAFF | TGTGCCAGCACTTTGGGGGGCAAAGCTTTCTTT | . | TRBV6-5 | once | TRBJ1-1
CASTPTVSNGPQHF | TGTGCCAGCACCCCAACGGTGTCGAATGGGCCCCAGCATTTT | . | TRBV27 | . | TRBJ1-5
CASSYPPGTEAFF | TGTGCCAGCAGTTACCCCCCCGGCACTGAAGCTTTCTTT | . | TRBV6-6 | . | TRBJ1-1
CASSPTSGSYHEQFF | TGCGCCAGCAGCCCGACTAGCGGGAGTTATCATGAGCAGTTCTTC | TRBD2 | TRBV5-1 | . | TRBJ2-1
CASGLPDDYTGELFF | TGTGCCAGCGGGCTACCCGACGACTACACCGGGGAGCTGTTTTTT | . | TRBV7-8 | . | TRBJ2-2
CASSPPTVAGELFF | TGTGCCAGCTCACCCCCTACAGTAGCCGGGGAGCTGTTTTTT | . | TRBV18 | few | TRBJ2-2
CAISEMNQPQHF | TGTGCCATCAGTGAGATGAATCAGCCCCAGCATTTT | . | TRBV10-3 | . | TRBJ1-5
CASSAGGAKNIQYF | TGCGCCAGCAGTGCGGGGGGGGCCAAAAACATTCAGTACTTC | TRBD2 | TRBV10-1 | . | TRBJ2-4
CASSVGASSYNEQFF | TGTGCCAGCAGCGTAGGAGCGTCCTCCTACAATGAGCAGTTCTTC | . | TRBV9 | . | TRBJ2-1
CASSYSGTGDEQFF | TGTGCCAGCAGTTACTCGGGGACAGGGGATGAGCAGTTCTTC | TRBD1 | TRBV6-2/TRBV6-3 | few | TRBJ2-1
CASSPSSGANVLTF | TGTGCCAGCAGCCCCTCATCTGGGGCCAACGTCCTGACTTTC | . | TRBV11-2 | . | TRBJ2-6
CASLPDRYTDTQYF | TGTGCCAGCTTACCAGACAGATACACAGATACGCAGTATTTT | . | TRBV2 | . | TRBJ2-3
CASSLTRVWRGGYTF | TGTGCCAGCAGCCTGACGCGGGTTTGGAGGGGTGGCTACACCTTC | . | TRBV5-8 | once | TRBJ1-2
CASSEAQVEGDYTF | TGTGCCAGCAGTGAAGCACAGGTGGAAGGGGACTACACCTTC | . | TRBV6-1 | . | TRBJ1-2